The 17 T cell receptor beta chains reported below all come from one sample, sequenced in a study of blood T cell repertoires in COVID-19. Using immunoSEQ multiplex PCR, the repertoire was profiled, and TCRdb retains in-frame clones only, with some absent. Counted here are under 250,000 clones, over 75% occurring once; the ten biggest clones make up around 5.5%. The specimen was peripheral blood. All receptors derive from a man between 45 and 60 years old with COVID-19, enrolled during active disease.

The J gene is TRBJ1-1, the V gene TRBV5-4; D remains unclear. The CDR3 length is 17 residues. Between the trimmed V and J ends, which lost 4 bases and 0 bases, there was a span of 19 bases. Germline V lookup: CDR1 SGHNT, CDR2 YYREEE (reference sequence). CDR3 nucleotide sequence: TGTGCCAGCAGCACGGGTAGGTCAAATATTATGAACACTGAAGCTTTCTTT. This codes for CASSTGRSNIMNTEAFF.

The rearrangement joins TRBV2 to TRBJ1-2, with TRBD1 matching 8 bases. The CDR3 has 14 amino acids. J was trimmed by 4 bases and V by 7 bases; bases with no gene match: 8. Germline-derived CDR1 and CDR2 are SNHLY and FYNNEI. Here the CDR3 DNA reads TGTGCCAGCACCCCGATGCAGGGGGCCTATGGCTACACCTTC. Amino acids: CASTPMQGAYGYTF.

V is TRBV5-1 and J is TRBJ2-5; TRBD2 matches at 8 bases. Trimming cost V 3 bases and J 1 base; bases outside gene matches: 8. CDR3 length: 16 amino acids. CDR1 is SGHRS, CDR2 YFSETQ, per germline. The CDR3 region has the DNA TGCGCCAGCAGCTGGGAGCCCGGGACTAGCCAAGAGACCCAGTACTTC. It codes for CASSWEPGTSQETQYF.

The chain carries TRBV5-1 and TRBJ2-7, with a weak D call TRBD1 (6 bases). This CDR3 has 14 residues. Per the germline V gene, CDR1 is SGHRS and CDR2 is YFSETQ. With 1 base removed from V and 4 bases from J, the gap between germline ends came to 12 bases. The CDR3 here is CASSLSRGKYEQYF. CDR3 coding DNA: TGCGCCAGCAGCTTGTCCAGGGGCAAGTACGAGCAGTACTTC. The full variable domain, rest sourced from reference TRBV5-1 and TRBJ2-7, is KAGVTQTPRYLIKTRGQQVTLSCSPISGHRSVSWYQQTPGQGLQFLFEYFSETQRNKGNFPGRFSGRQFSNSRSEMNVSTLELGDSALYLCASSLSRGKYEQYFGPGTRLTVT.

The chain combines TRBV19 with TRBJ2-1; perhaps TRBD1 as D (5 bases). Germline V gene data show CDR1 as LNHDA and CDR2 as SQIVND (reference sequence). This CDR3 spans 13 amino acids. The V gene lost 2 bases and the J gene lost 8 bases, with 10 bases spanning the gap. The CDR3 sequence is CASSISGLDEQFF. The DNA for the CDR3 is TGTGCCAGTAGTATATCAGGGCTCGATGAGCAGTTCTTC. The full variable domain, with the rest looked up from reference TRBV19 and TRBJ2-1, is DGGITQSPKYLFRKEGQNVTLSCEQNLNHDAMYWYRQDPGQGLRLIYYSQIVNDFQKGDIAEGYSVSREKKESFPLTVTSAQKNPTAFYLCASSISGLDEQFFGPGTRLTVL.

This chain uses TRBV5-4 with TRBJ1-2; possibly TRBD1 for D (6 bases). CDR1 and CDR2 from the germline V gene are SGHNT and YYREEE (reference sequence). V was clipped by 5 bases and J by 5 bases, with 16 bases between them. The CDR3 consists of 14 residues. The CDR3 region is CASSVGGAGYGYTF. The DNA of the CDR3 is TGTGCCAGCAGTGTAGGGGGGGCTGGGTATGGCTACACCTTC.

Notes on this clone: The identical CDR3 is also encoded by other nucleotide sequences in the sample. The rearrangement joins TRBV19 to TRBJ1-1; D perhaps matches TRBD1 (5 bases). The V end was cut by 2 bases, the J end by 2 bases, with 6 bases between. Germline V lookup: CDR1 LNHDA, CDR2 SQIVND (reference sequence). The CDR3 totals 13 residues. Here the CDR3 DNA reads TGTGCCAGTAGTATACAGGGAAACACTGAAGCTTTCTTT. Residues: CASSIQGNTEAFF.

V and J are TRBV3-1 (or the pseudogene TRBV3-2) and TRBJ2-7, with D perhaps matching TRBD1 (5 bases). The CDR3 covers 16 residues. Trimming shortened V by 2 bases and J by 2 bases, and 16 bases separated the two germline ends. Germline CDR1 LGHDT, CDR2 YNNKEL (reference sequence). CDR3 in DNA: TGTGCCAGCAGCCAAATAGGGCAGGGAAGGGCCTACGAGCAGTACTTC. Protein: CASSQIGQGRAYEQYF.

This clone was counted once. The chain links TRBV2 to TRBJ2-7, with no clear D. This CDR3 is built from 13 residues. Germline CDR1 is SNHLY and CDR2 is FYNNEI. The V gene lost 2 bases and the J gene lost 3 bases, with 8 bases spanning the gap. CDR3 residues: CASSENVFYEQYF. CDR3 DNA: TGTGCCAGCAGTGAAAATGTCTTCTACGAGCAGTACTTC.

The chain uses TRBV28 and TRBJ1-3; D possibly corresponds to TRBD1 (5 bases). The germline gives CDR1 MDHEN, CDR2 SYDVKM. The CDR3 has 13 residues. Trimming took off 3 bases at V and 7 bases at J, with 10 bases between the two ends. The DNA for the CDR3 is TGTGCCAGCAGTTTGGAGGGGAGGAACACCATATATTTT. Translated, it gives CASSLEGRNTIYF.

J is TRBJ1-2 and V is TRBV15; tentatively, D is TRBD1 (5 bases). Germline CDR1 reads LNHNV; CDR2 reads YYDKDF (reference sequence). This CDR3 comprises 14 residues. The germline V and J ends were trimmed by 5 bases and 2 bases, with 12 bases remaining between them. The chain's CDR3 is CATSPTGLNYGYTF. CDR3 sequence (DNA): TGTGCCACCAGCCCCACAGGTTTAAACTATGGCTACACCTTC.

The chain has TRBV19 and TRBJ1-2, with TRBD1 identical over 10 bases. V lost 7 bases to trimming and J lost 2 bases; unmatched junction nucleotides: 10. Germline loops: CDR1 LNHDA, CDR2 SQIVND (reference sequence). This CDR3 comprises 16 residues. The CDR3 reads CASNPFPGQGNYGYTF. The CDR3 DNA reads TGTGCCAGTAACCCCTTTCCGGGACAGGGGAACTATGGCTACACCTTC.

CDR3 residues: CASSPGVWTDYGYTF. The CDR3, as DNA: TGCGCCAGCAGCCCCGGTGTCTGGACTGACTATGGCTACACCTTC. The rearrangement links TRBV5-1 to TRBJ1-2; no clear D. V dropped 4 bases and J dropped 3 bases, with 16 bases sitting between them. The CDR3 has 15 residues. Germline values: CDR1 SGHRS, CDR2 YFSETQ.

This clone was observed a few times. The chain links TRBV4-1 to TRBJ1-3, with D hard to call. V lost 0 bases and J 0 bases, leaving 9 bases between the germline ends. CDR3 length: 16 residues. Looked up from germline, CDR1 is MGHRA and CDR2 is YSYEKL. In DNA form, the CDR3 reads TGCGCCAGCAGCCAAGATGGCGGATTCTCTGGAAACACCATATATTTT. Translated: CASSQDGGFSGNTIYF.

In its sample, this clone was seen a few times. V is TRBV6-5 and J is TRBJ1-6, with 9 bases aligning to TRBD1. CDR1 and CDR2 from the germline V gene are MNHEY and SVGAGI. This CDR3 is built from 15 residues. V trimming: 6 bases; J trimming: 5 bases; junction bases outside the gene matches: 5. The CDR3 coding sequence is TGTGCCAGCAGCCCGGACAGGGGACATAATTCACCCCTCCACTTT. It translates to CASSPDRGHNSPLHF.

The gene calls are TRBV29-1 and TRBJ2-2, with 8 bases lining up with TRBD2. CDR1 is SQVTM, CDR2 ANQGSEA, per germline. J was trimmed by 2 bases and V by 4 bases; bases with no gene match: 6. The CDR3 runs 15 residues. CDR3 DNA: TGCAGCGTTGCCAGCGGGGGCCCAAACACCGGGGAGCTGTTTTTT. It codes for CSVASGGPNTGELFF.

The chain employs TRBV4-1 and TRBJ2-3; tentatively, D is TRBD2 (7 bases). Trimming left V 4 bases short and J 2 bases short, with 19 bases between. The CDR3 sequence is 17 residues long. The germline V gene has CDR1 MGHRA and CDR2 YSYEKL. CDR3 region: CASSRPERGAFTDTQYF. In DNA form, the CDR3 reads TGCGCCAGCAGCCGGCCAGAACGGGGGGCCTTCACAGATACGCAGTATTTT.